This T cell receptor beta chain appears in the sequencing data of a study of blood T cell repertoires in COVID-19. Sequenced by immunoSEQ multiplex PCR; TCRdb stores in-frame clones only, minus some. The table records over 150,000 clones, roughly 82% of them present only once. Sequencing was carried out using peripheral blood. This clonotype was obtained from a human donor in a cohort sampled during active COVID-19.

CDR3 sequence reads: CASTGTDKPYEQYF. In DNA form, the CDR3 reads TGTGCCAGTACAGGGACAGACAAGCCCTACGAGCAGTACTTC. The chain carries TRBV19 and TRBJ2-7; 7 nucleotides match TRBD1. The CDR3 is 14 amino acids. Germline CDR1 and CDR2: LNHDA and SQIVND (reference sequence). V dropped 7 bases and J dropped 2; count of bases not matched to a gene: 8.